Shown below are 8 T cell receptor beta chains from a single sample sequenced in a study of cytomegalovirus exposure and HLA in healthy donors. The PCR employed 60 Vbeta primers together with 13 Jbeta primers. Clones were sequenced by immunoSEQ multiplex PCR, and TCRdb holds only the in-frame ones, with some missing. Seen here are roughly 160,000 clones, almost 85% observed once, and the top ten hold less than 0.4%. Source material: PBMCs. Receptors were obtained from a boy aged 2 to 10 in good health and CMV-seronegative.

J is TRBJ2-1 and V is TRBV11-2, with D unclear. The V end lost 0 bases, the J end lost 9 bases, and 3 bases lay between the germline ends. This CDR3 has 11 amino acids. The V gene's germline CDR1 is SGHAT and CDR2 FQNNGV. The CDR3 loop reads CASSLDREQFF. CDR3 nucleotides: TGTGCCAGCAGCTTAGACCGTGAGCAGTTCTTC.

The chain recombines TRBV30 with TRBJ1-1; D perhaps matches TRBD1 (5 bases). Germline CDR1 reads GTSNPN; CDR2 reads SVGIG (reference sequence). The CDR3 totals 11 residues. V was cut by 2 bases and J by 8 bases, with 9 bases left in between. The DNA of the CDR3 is TGTGCCTGGAGTCAGGGCCCGGAAGCTTTCTTT. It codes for CAWSQGPEAFF.

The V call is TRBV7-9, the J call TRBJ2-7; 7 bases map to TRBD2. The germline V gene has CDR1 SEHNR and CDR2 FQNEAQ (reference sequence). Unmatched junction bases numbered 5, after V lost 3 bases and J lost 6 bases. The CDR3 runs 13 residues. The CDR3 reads CASSLTSLGEQYF. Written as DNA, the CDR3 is TGTGCCAGCAGCTTGACTAGCCTAGGCGAGCAGTACTTC. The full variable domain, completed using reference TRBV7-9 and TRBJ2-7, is DTGVSQNPRHKITKRGQNVTFRCDPISEHNRLYWYRQTLGQGPEFLTYFQNEAQLEKSRLLSDRFSAERPKGSFSTLEIQRTEQGDSAMYLCASSLTSLGEQYFGPGTRLTVT.

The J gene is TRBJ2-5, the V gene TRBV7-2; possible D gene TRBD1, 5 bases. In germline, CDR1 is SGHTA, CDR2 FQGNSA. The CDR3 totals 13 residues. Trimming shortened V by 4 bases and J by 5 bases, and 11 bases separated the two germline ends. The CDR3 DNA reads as TGTGCCAGCAGCTCACAGGCCTTGGAGACCCAGTACTTC. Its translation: CASSSQALETQYF.

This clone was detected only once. CDR3 region: CASSRDTGQGPPYNEQFF. The CDR3 nucleotides are TGCGCCAGCAGTCGAGACACCGGACAGGGCCCCCCCTACAATGAGCAGTTCTTC. The chain joins TRBV5-1 to TRBJ2-1; the match to TRBD1 covers 8 bases. With V trimmed by 5 bases and J by 2 bases, 15 bases remained unmatched. Germline-derived CDR1 and CDR2 are SGHRS and YFSETQ. This CDR3 is built from 18 residues.

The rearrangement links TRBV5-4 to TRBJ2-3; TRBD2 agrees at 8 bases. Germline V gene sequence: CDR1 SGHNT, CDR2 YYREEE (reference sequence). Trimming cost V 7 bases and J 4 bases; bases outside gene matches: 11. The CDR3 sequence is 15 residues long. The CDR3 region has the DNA TGTGCCAGCTATACTGGACTAGCAAGGTCAGATACGCAGTATTTT. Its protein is CASYTGLARSDTQYF.

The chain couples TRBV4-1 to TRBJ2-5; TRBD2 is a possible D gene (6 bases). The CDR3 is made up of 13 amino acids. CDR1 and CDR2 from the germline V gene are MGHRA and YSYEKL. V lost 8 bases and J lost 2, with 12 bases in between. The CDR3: CASRAGIQETQYF. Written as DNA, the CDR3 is TGCGCCAGCCGGGCGGGGATACAAGAGACCCAGTACTTC.

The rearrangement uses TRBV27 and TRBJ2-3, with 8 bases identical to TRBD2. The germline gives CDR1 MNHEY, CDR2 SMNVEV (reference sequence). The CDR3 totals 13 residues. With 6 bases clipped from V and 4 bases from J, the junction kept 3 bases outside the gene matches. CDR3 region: CASSEGLADTQYF. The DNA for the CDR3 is TGTGCCAGCAGCGAGGGACTAGCAGATACGCAGTATTTT.